This is a list of T cell receptor beta chains from one sample in a study of vaccination effects on CD4 cells after COVID-19. These TCRs are of unknown antigen specificity. Profiled with immunoSEQ multiplex PCR; TCRdb holds only in-frame clones, not every one. The sample shows over 45,000 clones, roughly 70% of them seen only once. Sequences were derived from CD4+ T cells from PBMCs cultured with SARS-CoV-2 spike peptides, sampled before COVID-19 vaccination. The receptors shown here come from a human donor who received a COVID-19 vaccine. Both conserved end residues are part of each CDR3. The D gene is left open where the match is weak. Clone size is shown for a subset of rows, as once, few, many or a class of expanded clone.

TRBD1	TRBJ1-2	once	TRBV5-6	13	CASRNTGVGGYTF	TGTGCCAGCAGGAACACAGGGGTAGGGGGCTACACCTTC
.	TRBJ1-3	once	TRBV5-1	16	CASSLATGHSGNTIYF	TGCGCCAGCAGCTTGGCAACGGGACACTCTGGAAACACCATATATTTT
.	TRBJ1-6	few	TRBV27	16	CASSLTGSSYNSPLHF	TGTGCCAGCAGTTTAACAGGGAGCTCCTATAATTCACCCCTCCACTTT
TRBD1	TRBJ1-2	.	TRBV4-2	18	CASSQRTRNIGTGVGYTF	TGTGCCAGCAGCCAAAGAACGAGGAACATTGGGACAGGGGTTGGCTACACCTTC
.	TRBJ2-1	.	TRBV15	12	CATSPPGIEQFF	TGTGCCACCAGCCCCCCGGGTATTGAGCAGTTCTTC
.	TRBJ1-2	.	TRBV6-5	13	CASSPGVGYGYTF	TGTGCCAGCAGTCCAGGGGTAGGCTATGGCTACACCTTC
.	TRBJ1-1	.	TRBV28	13	CASLGLRDTEAFF	TGTGCCAGCCTAGGGCTAAGGGACACTGAAGCTTTCTTT
.	TRBJ2-5	.	TRBV5-1	15	CASSTTGQPQETQYF	TGCGCCAGCAGTACTACCGGGCAGCCTCAAGAGACCCAGTACTTC
.	TRBJ1-1	.	TRBV20-1	13	CSASTGVGGEAFF	TGCAGTGCTAGTACGGGGGTGGGGGGCGAAGCTTTCTTT
TRBD1	TRBJ1-3	.	TRBV30	16	CAWRGQGDFSGNTIYF	TGTGCCTGGAGGGGACAGGGGGACTTCTCTGGAAACACCATATATTTT
.	TRBJ1-1	.	TRBV10-3	15	CAISASGTANTEAFF	TGTGCCATCAGTGCGAGTGGGACGGCGAACACTGAAGCTTTCTTT
.	TRBJ1-5	.	TRBV5-6	13	CASSLSGRQPQHF	TGTGCCAGCAGCTTGTCAGGGCGGCAGCCCCAGCATTTT
.	TRBJ1-1	once	TRBV3-1/TRBV3-2	11	CASSQGTGAFF	TGTGCCAGCAGCCAAGGGACGGGGGCTTTCTTT
TRBD1	TRBJ1-2	once	TRBV5-6	14	CASSRGTAPHGYTF	TGTGCCAGCAGCAGGGGGACAGCACCGCATGGCTACACCTTC
.	TRBJ2-3	once	TRBV5-1	15	CASSPGTPGGDTQYF	TGCGCCAGCAGCCCCGGGACTCCTGGTGGAGATACGCAGTATTTT
TRBD1	TRBJ2-7	.	TRBV19	16	CASSGGTGTGGYEQYF	TGTGCCAGTAGTGGAGGTACCGGGACAGGGGGCTACGAGCAGTACTTC
.	TRBJ1-1	.	TRBV6-5	13	CASSYSPSGAAFF	TGTGCCAGCAGTTACTCACCTTCGGGGGCTGCTTTCTTT
.	TRBJ1-2	once	TRBV28	15	CASSLTGRPGRGYTF	TGTGCCAGCAGTCTCACCGGCAGGCCCGGTCGGGGCTACACCTTC
TRBD1	TRBJ2-1	.	TRBV3-1/TRBV3-2	13	CASSQDDRAGQFF	TGTGCCAGCAGCCAAGACGACAGGGCAGGGCAGTTCTTC
.	TRBJ2-4	.	TRBV5-1	14	CASSPGGAGGIQYF	TGCGCCAGCAGCCCCGGCGGGGCTGGGGGCATTCAGTACTTC
TRBD1	TRBJ1-1	.	TRBV18	16	CASSTTRTGFDTEAFF	TGTGCCAGCTCAACTACTCGGACAGGGTTTGACACTGAAGCTTTCTTT
.	TRBJ1-3	.	TRBV6-5	14	CASSYSGSGNTIYF	TGTGCCAGCAGTTACTCGGGTTCTGGAAACACCATATATTTT
.	TRBJ2-1	.	TRBV24-1	14	CATSDLTLPHEQFF	TGTGCCACCAGTGATTTGACCTTACCCCATGAGCAGTTCTTC
TRBD1	TRBJ1-1	.	TRBV5-4	16	CASSFGQGASGTEAFF	TGTGCCAGCAGCTTCGGCCAGGGGGCCTCGGGCACTGAAGCTTTCTTT
.	TRBJ2-1	.	TRBV6-6	15	CASSLPSLYYNEQFF	TGTGCCAGCAGTTTGCCCTCATTGTACTACAATGAGCAGTTCTTC
.	TRBJ1-4	.	TRBV11-1	13	CASSFRGDEKLFF	TGTGCCAGCAGCTTCCGGGGGGATGAAAAACTGTTTTTT
.	TRBJ2-1	.	TRBV21-1	11	CASSKVRRGFF	TGTGCCAGCAGCAAAGTTCGCAGGGGGTTCTTC
.	TRBJ2-2	once	TRBV7-9	13	CASSTPPTGELFF	TGTGCCAGCAGCACACCCCCCACCGGGGAGCTGTTTTTT